The 26 T cell receptor beta chains below all came from one sample that was sequenced in a study of cytomegalovirus exposure and HLA in healthy donors. A multiplex PCR was run with 60 Vbeta primers and 13 Jbeta primers. The assay was immunoSEQ multiplex PCR, and TCRdb's table has in-frame clones only and misses some. The sample has 200,000 to 250,000 clones, 65% to 80% seen once; the top ten hold 1.5% to 2%. Sequencing was performed on PBMCs. These TCRs come from a man aged 45 to 65 in good health and CMV-seronegative.

This chain uses TRBV2 with TRBJ2-1; D call uncertain. The CDR3 extends over 17 amino acids. Looked up from germline, CDR1 is SNHLY and CDR2 is FYNNEI. V was clipped by 1 base and J by 2 bases, with 15 bases between them. DNA for the CDR3: TGTGCCAGCAGTGAAGGTGCGGTGTCGGAGACCTACAATGAGCAGTTCTTC. Its translation: CASSEGAVSETYNEQFF.

This chain connects TRBV27 to TRBJ1-1, with 8 bases identical to TRBD1. Germline assignment: CDR1 MNHEY and CDR2 SMNVEV (reference sequence). This CDR3 has 14 amino acids. The ends lost 5 bases at V and 1 base at J; junction bases unmatched: 3. Here the CDR3 reads CASSKDRANTEAFF. The CDR3 DNA reads as TGTGCCAGCAGTAAGGACAGGGCGAACACTGAAGCTTTCTTT.

The rearrangement joins TRBV19 to TRBJ1-1; no reliable D call. Looked up from germline, CDR1 is LNHDA and CDR2 is SQIVND (reference sequence). Trimming cost V 1 base and J 3 bases, with 12 bases left between them. CDR3 length: 15 amino acids. The DNA for the CDR3 is TGTGCCAGTAGTATAGGCTTTCGGGAGTACACTGAAGCTTTCTTT. Amino acid sequence: CASSIGFREYTEAFF.

V is TRBV5-6 and J is TRBJ2-7; D uncertain. The V and J ends lost 4 bases and 1 base respectively, with 12 bases between them. The germline V gene encodes CDR1 SGHDT and CDR2 YYEEEE. There are 14 residues in the CDR3. The CDR3 loop reads CASSRQGPSYEQYF. The CDR3 nucleotides read TGTGCCAGCAGCAGACAAGGCCCTTCCTACGAGCAGTACTTC.

The V gene is TRBV28, the J gene TRBJ2-7; a possible D gene is TRBD1 (6 bases). The germline CDR1 and CDR2 sequences are MDHEN and SYDVKM. The CDR3 runs to 14 residues. V lost 1 base to trimming and J lost 1 base, with 8 bases between them. CDR3 DNA: TGTGCCAGCAGTTTATTACAGGGATCCTACGAGCAGTACTTC. This codes for CASSLLQGSYEQYF.

In its sample, this clone was seen once. The chain uses TRBV5-1 and TRBJ1-1, with 8 bases matching TRBD1. CDR3 length: 15 residues. V trimming: 1 base; J trimming: 3 bases; junction bases outside the gene matches: 5. From germline, CDR1 is SGHRS and CDR2 YFSETQ. The CDR3 sequence: CASSLLTTGDTEAFF. The CDR3 coding sequence is TGCGCCAGCAGCTTGCTGACGACAGGGGACACTGAAGCTTTCTTT.

This rearrangement joins TRBV28 to TRBJ2-1; 9 bases match TRBD2. Trimming cost V 6 bases and J 4 bases; bases outside gene matches: 10. The V gene's germline CDR1 is MDHEN and CDR2 SYDVKM. This CDR3 region has 16 residues. The CDR3 region has the DNA TGTGCCAGCAGATTCATAGCGGGAGAACGTTACAATGAGCAGTTCTTC. It yields the protein CASRFIAGERYNEQFF.

CDR3 amino acids: CASSGAAGTVGNEQFF. CDR3 nucleotide sequence: TGTGCCAGCAGTGGGGCCGCCGGGACAGTCGGCAATGAGCAGTTCTTC. The V call is TRBV2, the J call TRBJ2-1, with TRBD1 matching over 7 bases. The V gene's germline CDR1 is SNHLY and CDR2 FYNNEI. V trimming: 4 bases; J trimming: 6 bases; junction bases outside the gene matches: 12. This CDR3 is 16 amino acids long.

The chain has TRBV19 and TRBJ2-3; possibly TRBD2 for D (6 bases). Trimming cost V 5 bases and J 3 bases, with 12 bases left between them. Germline CDR1 is LNHDA and CDR2 is SQIVND (reference sequence). The CDR3 has 14 amino acids. CDR3: CASSLLGRTDTQYF. The CDR3 bases are TGTGCCAGTAGTCTCTTAGGGAGGACAGATACGCAGTATTTT.

As to this clone: Distinct nucleotide sequences in the sample also encode this CDR3. The genes are TRBV5-1 and TRBJ2-7, with D perhaps TRBD1 (7 bases). Germline V gives CDR1 SGHRS, CDR2 YFSETQ. The ends were cut back, 0 bases at V and 3 bases at J, with 10 bases in the middle. The CDR3 covers 14 residues. The CDR3 bases are TGCGCCAGCAGCTTGGCGGGGGACAGCTACGAGCAGTACTTC. This gives the protein CASSLAGDSYEQYF.

The chain is built from TRBV7-8 and TRBJ1-4, with a weak D call TRBD1 (6 bases). V was cut by 5 bases and J by 7 bases, with 23 bases left in between. CDR1 and CDR2 from the germline V gene are SGHVS and FQNEAQ. This CDR3 comprises 17 residues. CDR3 loop: CASSQVSAGARGEKLFF. CDR3 sequence (DNA): TGTGCCAGCAGCCAAGTATCAGCGGGGGCGCGGGGTGAAAAACTGTTTTTT.

This clone was counted once. The chain recombines TRBV7-9 with TRBJ2-5; TRBD2 matches 14 bases. This CDR3 comprises 17 residues. The ends lost 6 bases at V and 5 bases at J; junction bases unmatched: 11. Per the germline V gene, CDR1 is SEHNR and CDR2 is FQNEAQ (reference sequence). As DNA, the CDR3 is TGTGCCAGCAGGAATCCGGGACTAGCGGGAGTAGAGGAGACCCAGTACTTC. The encoded protein is CASRNPGLAGVEETQYF.

Here the CDR3 reads CASSKTGDNYEQYF. DNA of the CDR3: TGTGCCAGCAGCAAAACAGGGGACAACTACGAGCAGTACTTC. This chain links TRBV5-6 with TRBJ2-5; 7 nucleotides align to TRBD1. The better agreement between TRBJ2-7 and the DNA end casts doubt on the J call. The CDR3 loop spans 14 amino acids. The V gene's germline CDR1 is SGHDT and CDR2 YYEEEE.

Note on this clone: Other DNA sequences from this sample encode an identical CDR3 as well. The chain has TRBV7-7 and TRBJ2-7, with D tentatively TRBD2 (6 bases). The CDR3 length is 13 residues. The V gene lost 5 bases and the J gene lost 6 bases, with 14 bases spanning the gap. Germline V gene sequence: CDR1 SSHAT, CDR2 FNYEAQ (reference sequence). The CDR3 region is CASSPLGLGEQYF. CDR3 nucleotide sequence: TGTGCCAGCAGCCCTTTGGGACTGGGCGAGCAGTACTTC.

This chain joins TRBV28 and TRBJ1-2, with unresolved D. From germline, CDR1 is MDHEN and CDR2 SYDVKM. This CDR3 has 14 amino acids. V gave up 3 bases and J gave up 4 bases, with 12 bases separating them. CDR3 in amino acids: CASSLDRRAYGYTF. Written as DNA, the CDR3 is TGTGCCAGCAGTTTGGATAGGAGGGCCTATGGCTACACCTTC.

The chain employs TRBV7-3 and TRBJ1-1; a possible D gene is TRBD1 (5 bases). Between the trimmed V and J ends, which lost 0 bases and 0 bases, there was a span of 8 bases. There are 15 residues in the CDR3. CDR1 SGHTA and CDR2 FQGTGA come from the germline V gene. CDR3 coding DNA: TGTGCCAGCAGCTTAACTGCGACAGTGAACACTGAAGCTTTCTTT. It translates to CASSLTATVNTEAFF. The full variable domain, in which reference TRBV7-3 and TRBJ1-1 provide the parts outside the CDR3, is GAGVSQTPSNKVTEKGKYVELRCDPISGHTALYWYRQSLGQGPEFLIYFQGTGAADDSGLPNDRFFAVRPEGSVSTLKIQRTERGDSAVYLCASSLTATVNTEAFFGQGTRLTVV.

This clone came up once. For the CDR3, the DNA is TGCGCCAGCAGCCAGGGATATAGCGGGAGAGCAGATACGCAGTATTTT. Its translation is CASSQGYSGRADTQYF. The V and J genes are TRBV4-1 and TRBJ2-3, with 9 bases identical to TRBD2. V lost 3 bases, J lost 4 bases, and 8 bases stayed unmatched. Germline V CDR1 and CDR2: MGHRA, YSYEKL. The CDR3 contains 16 residues.

This chain uses TRBV2 with TRBJ2-1; 13 bases are shared with TRBD2. Germline CDR1 reads SNHLY; CDR2 reads FYNNEI. The CDR3 sequence is 17 residues long. V shed 5 bases and J 0 bases; nucleotides not matched to a gene: 4. The CDR3, as DNA: TGTGCCAGCAGTCCGGGACTAGCGGGACACTCCTACAATGAGCAGTTCTTC. It encodes CASSPGLAGHSYNEQFF.

This clone was recorded once. The V and J genes are TRBV10-3 and TRBJ1-2; no firm D call. V shed 6 bases and J shed 7 bases, with 21 bases lying between them. Germline V CDR1 and CDR2: ENHRY, SYGVKD. This CDR3 is 15 amino acids long. In DNA form, the CDR3 reads TGTGCCATCAGCGCACCGGACTCCGGCAACGGTGGCTACACCTTC. Amino acids: CAISAPDSGNGGYTF.

The rearrangement uses TRBV11-1 and TRBJ1-1; 8 bases agree with TRBD1. Losses at the gene ends were 5 bases for V and 0 bases for J; bases not matched to a gene: 5. This CDR3 comprises 15 residues. Per germline, CDR1 SGHAT and CDR2 FQDESV (reference sequence). DNA for the CDR3: TGTGCCAGCAGCACCCCAGGGGGCTTGAACACTGAAGCTTTCTTT. It yields the protein CASSTPGGLNTEAFF.

The rearrangement joins TRBV6-5 to TRBJ1-1; 7 positions agree with TRBD1. V trimming: 0 bases; J trimming: 1 base; junction bases outside the gene matches: 5. This CDR3 has 16 residues. Germline CDR1 and CDR2: MNHEY and SVGAGI. CDR3 bases: TGTGCCAGCAGTTACTCACGGGGACAGAAGAACACTGAAGCTTTCTTT. Its translation is CASSYSRGQKNTEAFF.

The gene calls are TRBV6-5 and TRBJ1-2, with a weak D call TRBD1 (6 bases). V lost 10 bases, J lost 1 base, and 16 bases lay in between. Germline assignment: CDR1 MNHEY and CDR2 SVGAGI. This CDR3 is 14 amino acids long. The CDR3, as DNA: TGTGCCACCCGACAGGCAGGAGATAACTATGGCTACACCTTC. Its translation is CATRQAGDNYGYTF.

The sample holds a few counts of this clone. The rearrangement joins TRBV6-6 to TRBJ1-5; 10 bases align to TRBD1. Per the germline V gene, CDR1 is MNHNY and CDR2 is SVGAGI (reference sequence). V lost 6 bases and J lost 4; bases outside the gene matches: 6. The CDR3 runs 15 residues. The CDR3, as DNA: TGTGCCAGCAGAGAGGGACAGGGGCCTAATCAGCCCCAGCATTTT. Protein sequence: CASREGQGPNQPQHF.

The V and J genes are TRBV9 and TRBJ2-3, with D hard to call. The CDR3 is 14 residues long. With 4 bases removed from V and 0 bases from J, the gap between germline ends came to 9 bases. Germline values: CDR1 SGDLS, CDR2 YYNGEE. The CDR3 DNA sequence: TGTGCCAGCAGCCCTCCCTCTAGCACAGATACGCAGTATTTT. Translating it yields CASSPPSSTDTQYF.

The CDR3 region is CASSASVGELFF. CDR3 nucleotide sequence: TGTGCCAGCAGTGCGTCAGTAGGGGAACTGTTTTTT. V gene TRBV25-1 combines with J gene TRBJ1-4, with D possibly TRBD1 on 5 matching bases. This CDR3 has 12 amino acids. Germline V gene data show CDR1 as MGHDK and CDR2 as SYGVNS. The V end lost 4 bases, the J end lost 12 bases, and 12 bases lay between the germline ends. The variable domain in full, completed from reference TRBV25-1 and TRBJ1-4, reads EADIYQTPRYLVIGTGKKITLECSQTMGHDKMYWYQQDPGMELHLIHYSYGVNSTEKGDLSSESTVSRIRTEHFPLTLESARPSHTSQYLCASSASVGELFFGSGTQLSVL.

This clone was detected a few times. This chain joins TRBV5-5 and TRBJ2-5; D is undetermined. The CDR3 covers 14 residues. Germline V gives CDR1 SGHKS, CDR2 YYEKEE (reference sequence). Trimming took off 0 bases at V and 1 base at J, with 7 bases between the two ends. The CDR3 DNA reads TGTGCCAGCAGCTTGGAACAGATCCAAGAGACCCAGTACTTC. This gives the protein CASSLEQIQETQYF.